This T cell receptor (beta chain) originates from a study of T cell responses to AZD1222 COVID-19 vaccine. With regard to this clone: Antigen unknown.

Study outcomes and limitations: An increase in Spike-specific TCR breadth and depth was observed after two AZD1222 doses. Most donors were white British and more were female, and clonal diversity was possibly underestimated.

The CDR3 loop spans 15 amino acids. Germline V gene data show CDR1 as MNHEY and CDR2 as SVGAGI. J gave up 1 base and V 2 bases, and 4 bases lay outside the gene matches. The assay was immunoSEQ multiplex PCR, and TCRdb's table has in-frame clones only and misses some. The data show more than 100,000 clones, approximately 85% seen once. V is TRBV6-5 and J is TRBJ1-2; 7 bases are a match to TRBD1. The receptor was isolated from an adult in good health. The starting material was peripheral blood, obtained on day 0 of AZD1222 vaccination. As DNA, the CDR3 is TGTGCCAGCAGTTACAGCAGGGGGATTAACTATGGCTACACCTTC. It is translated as CASSYSRGINYGYTF.